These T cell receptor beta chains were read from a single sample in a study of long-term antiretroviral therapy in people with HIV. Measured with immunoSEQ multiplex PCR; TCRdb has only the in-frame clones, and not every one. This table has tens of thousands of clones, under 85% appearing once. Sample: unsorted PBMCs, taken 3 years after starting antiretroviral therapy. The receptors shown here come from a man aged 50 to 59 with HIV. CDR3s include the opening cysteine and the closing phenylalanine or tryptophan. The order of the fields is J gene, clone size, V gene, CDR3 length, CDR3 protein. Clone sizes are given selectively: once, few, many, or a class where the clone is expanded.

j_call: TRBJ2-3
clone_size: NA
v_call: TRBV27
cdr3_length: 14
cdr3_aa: CASSLGGSSDTQYF

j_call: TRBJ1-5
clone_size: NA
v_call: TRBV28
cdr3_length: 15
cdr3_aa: CASSLGRGSNQPQHF

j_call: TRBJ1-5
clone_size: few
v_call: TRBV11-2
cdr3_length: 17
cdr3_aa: CASSLVGRTGARQPQHF

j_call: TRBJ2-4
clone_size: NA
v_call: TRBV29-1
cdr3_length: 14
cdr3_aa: CSVVRGVGQNIQYF

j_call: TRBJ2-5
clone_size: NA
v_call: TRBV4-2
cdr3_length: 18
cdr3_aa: CASSQEARGVGGQETQYF

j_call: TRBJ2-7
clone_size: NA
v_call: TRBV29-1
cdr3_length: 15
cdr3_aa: CSAQNDFPSSYEQYF

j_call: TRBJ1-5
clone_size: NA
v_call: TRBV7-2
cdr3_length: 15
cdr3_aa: CASSRGVAGRQPQHF

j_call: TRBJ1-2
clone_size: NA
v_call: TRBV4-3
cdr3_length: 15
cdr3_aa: CASSQDWQGVSGYTF

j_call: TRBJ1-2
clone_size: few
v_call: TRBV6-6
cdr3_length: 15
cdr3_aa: CASSYTKRGNYGYTF

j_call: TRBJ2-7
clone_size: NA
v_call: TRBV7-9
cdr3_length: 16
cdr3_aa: CASSATRTGGTYEQYF

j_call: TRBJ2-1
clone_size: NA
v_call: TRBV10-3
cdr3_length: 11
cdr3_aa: CAISESDEQFF

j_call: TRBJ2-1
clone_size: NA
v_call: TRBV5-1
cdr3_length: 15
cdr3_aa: CASSSGTVEIDEQFF

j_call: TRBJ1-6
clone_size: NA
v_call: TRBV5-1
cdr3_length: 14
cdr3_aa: CASNLGQADSPLHF

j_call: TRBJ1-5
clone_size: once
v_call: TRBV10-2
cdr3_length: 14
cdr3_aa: CASSQTNFNQPQHF

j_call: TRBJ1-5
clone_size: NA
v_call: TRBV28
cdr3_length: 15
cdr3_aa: CASRSGGPTNQPQHF

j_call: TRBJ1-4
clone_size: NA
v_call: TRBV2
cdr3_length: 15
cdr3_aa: CASGGQSATNEKLFF

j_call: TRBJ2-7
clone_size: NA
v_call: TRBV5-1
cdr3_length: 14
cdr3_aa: CASRFGTGGGEQYF

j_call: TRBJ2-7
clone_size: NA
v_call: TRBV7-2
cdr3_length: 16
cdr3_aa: CASSPRGGSRSYEQYF

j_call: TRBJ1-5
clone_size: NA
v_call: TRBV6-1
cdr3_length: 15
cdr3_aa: CASTKMGYREQPQHF

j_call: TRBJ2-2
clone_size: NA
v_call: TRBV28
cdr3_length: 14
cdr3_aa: CASSFLKGYPELFF

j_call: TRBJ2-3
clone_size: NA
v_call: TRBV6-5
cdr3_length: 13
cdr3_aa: CASSRTDTDTQYF

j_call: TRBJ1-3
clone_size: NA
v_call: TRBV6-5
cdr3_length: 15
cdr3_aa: CASIQTEGTGNTIYF

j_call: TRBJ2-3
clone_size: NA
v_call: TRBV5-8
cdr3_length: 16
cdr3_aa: CASSLGPGTSRDTQYF

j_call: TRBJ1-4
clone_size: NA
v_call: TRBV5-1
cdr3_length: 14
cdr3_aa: CASSLRATNEKLFF

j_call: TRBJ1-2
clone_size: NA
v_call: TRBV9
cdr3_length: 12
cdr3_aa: CASSLGQYGYTF

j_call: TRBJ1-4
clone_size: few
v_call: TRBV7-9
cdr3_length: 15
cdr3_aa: CASSLTGTEDEKLFF

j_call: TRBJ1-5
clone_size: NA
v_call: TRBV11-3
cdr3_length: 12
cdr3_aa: CASSSPMEPQHF

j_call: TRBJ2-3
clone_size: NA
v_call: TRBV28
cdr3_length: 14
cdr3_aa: CASSTGQGTDTQYF

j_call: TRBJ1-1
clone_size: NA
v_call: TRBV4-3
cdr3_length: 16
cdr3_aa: CASSQVPGHMNTEAFF

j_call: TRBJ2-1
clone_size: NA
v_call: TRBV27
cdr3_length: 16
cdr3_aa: CASSYKGRRSYNEQFF

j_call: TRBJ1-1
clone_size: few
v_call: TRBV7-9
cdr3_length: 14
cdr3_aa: CASSPLAGDTEAFF

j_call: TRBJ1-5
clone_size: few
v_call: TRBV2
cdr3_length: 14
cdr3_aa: CASSLAGNNQPQHF